This entry features one T cell receptor beta chain sequence. The data were produced by immunoSEQ multiplex PCR, yet TCRdb's version contains in-frame clones alone and is incomplete. The sample includes more than 6,500 clones, 92% seen only once; the top ten take about 13%. The data are from a study of T cells after posttransplantation cyclophosphamide. CDR1 and CDR2 from the germline V gene are LNHDA and SQIVND (reference sequence). The CDR3 loop spans 13 amino acids. Trimming removed 6 bases at V and 0 bases at J, with 7 bases between. Busulfan-fludarabine conditioning, marrow transplant, and cyclophosphamide on days +3 and +4 were administered.

This material consisted of PBMCs, taken approximately 190 weeks after allogeneic stem cell transplant with posttransplant cyclophosphamide. The receptor's source is a female patient aged 45-65 years who received an allogeneic stem cell transplant from a related donor, was CMV-positive, and had no GVHD. A share of the T cells may be of graft donor origin. The V call is TRBV19, the J call TRBJ2-3; weak D call: TRBD2 (5 bases). The CDR3 loop is CASRGGSTDTQYF. In nucleotides, the CDR3 is TGTGCCAGTAGAGGCGGGAGCACAGATACGCAGTATTTT.